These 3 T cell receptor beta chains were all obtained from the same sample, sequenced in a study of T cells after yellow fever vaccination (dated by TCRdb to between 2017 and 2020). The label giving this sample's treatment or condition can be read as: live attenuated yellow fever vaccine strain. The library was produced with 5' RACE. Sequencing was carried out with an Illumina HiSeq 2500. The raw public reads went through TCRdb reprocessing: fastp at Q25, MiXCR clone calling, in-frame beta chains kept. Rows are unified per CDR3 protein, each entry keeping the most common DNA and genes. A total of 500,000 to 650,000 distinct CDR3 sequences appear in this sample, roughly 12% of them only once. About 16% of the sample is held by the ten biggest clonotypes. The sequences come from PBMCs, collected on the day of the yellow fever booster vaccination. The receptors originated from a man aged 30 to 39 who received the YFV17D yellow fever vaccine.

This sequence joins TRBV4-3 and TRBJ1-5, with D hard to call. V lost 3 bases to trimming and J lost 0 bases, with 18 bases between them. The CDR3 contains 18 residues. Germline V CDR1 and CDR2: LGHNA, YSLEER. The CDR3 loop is CASSHFFQRDYSNQPQHF. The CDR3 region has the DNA TGCGCCAGCAGCCACTTTTTTCAGAGGGATTATAGCAATCAGCCCCAGCATTTT.

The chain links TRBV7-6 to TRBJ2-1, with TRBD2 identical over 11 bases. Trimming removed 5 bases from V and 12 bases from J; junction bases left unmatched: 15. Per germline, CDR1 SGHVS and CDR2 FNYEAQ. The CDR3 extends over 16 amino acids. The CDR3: CASSLNSGRAGGGQFF. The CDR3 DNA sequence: TGTGCCAGCAGCCTAAATAGCGGGAGGGCTGGAGGTGGGCAGTTCTTC.

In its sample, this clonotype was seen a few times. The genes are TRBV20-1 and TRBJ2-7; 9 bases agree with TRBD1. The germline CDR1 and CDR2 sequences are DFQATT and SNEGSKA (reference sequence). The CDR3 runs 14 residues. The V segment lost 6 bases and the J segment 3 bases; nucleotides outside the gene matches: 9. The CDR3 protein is CSAGGDRGFYEQYF. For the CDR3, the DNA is TGCAGTGCCGGAGGAGACAGGGGGTTCTACGAGCAGTACTTC.